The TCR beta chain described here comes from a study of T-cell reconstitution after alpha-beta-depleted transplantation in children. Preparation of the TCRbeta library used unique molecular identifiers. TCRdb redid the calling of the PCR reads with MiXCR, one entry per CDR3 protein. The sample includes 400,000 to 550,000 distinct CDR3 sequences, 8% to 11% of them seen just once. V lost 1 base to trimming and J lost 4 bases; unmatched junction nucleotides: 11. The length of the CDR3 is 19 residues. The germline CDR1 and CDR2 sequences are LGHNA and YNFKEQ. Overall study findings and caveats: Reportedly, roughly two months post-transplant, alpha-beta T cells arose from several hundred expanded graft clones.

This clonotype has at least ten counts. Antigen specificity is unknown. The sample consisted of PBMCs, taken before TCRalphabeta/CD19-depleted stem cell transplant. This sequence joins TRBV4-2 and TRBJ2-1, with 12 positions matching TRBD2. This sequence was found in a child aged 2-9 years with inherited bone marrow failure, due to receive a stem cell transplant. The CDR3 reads CASSQVASGRARSYNEQFF. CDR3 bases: TGTGCCAGCAGCCAAGTTGCTAGCGGGAGGGCCAGAAGTTACAATGAGCAGTTCTTC.